This T cell receptor beta chain was sequenced in a study of T-cell reconstitution after alpha-beta-depleted transplantation in children. The study's findings and limits: T-cell counts and diversity at one year post-transplant came mainly from newly produced T cells. Several hundred rapidly expanded clones from non-depleted graft cells reportedly supplied alpha-beta T cells about two months post-transplant.

This clonotype was seen a few times. Antigen specificity is unknown. The CDR3 has 13 amino acids. V shed 7 bases, J shed 2 bases, and the junction held 5 bases outside the gene matches. The germline V gene encodes CDR1 MNHEY and CDR2 SVGEGT. Unique molecular identifiers were incorporated during preparation of the TCRbeta library. TCRdb ran MiXCR on the PCR reads and lists one entry per CDR3 protein. This sample yields some 130,000 distinct CDR3 sequences, of which roughly 9.7% are seen a single time; under 30% belongs to the top ten. The sequenced sample was PBMCs, mostly from graft donor cells, obtained 180 days after TCRalphabeta/CD19-depleted stem cell transplant. This clonotype was obtained from a girl under three years old who had a stem cell transplant for combined immunodeficiency, so the T cells may come from the graft donor. The chain is built from TRBV6-2 or TRBV6-3 and TRBJ2-7, with 7 bases identical to TRBD1. This CDR3 reads CASKAGQAYEQYF. Here the CDR3 DNA reads TGTGCCAGCAAGGCCGGACAGGCCTACGAGCAGTACTTC.